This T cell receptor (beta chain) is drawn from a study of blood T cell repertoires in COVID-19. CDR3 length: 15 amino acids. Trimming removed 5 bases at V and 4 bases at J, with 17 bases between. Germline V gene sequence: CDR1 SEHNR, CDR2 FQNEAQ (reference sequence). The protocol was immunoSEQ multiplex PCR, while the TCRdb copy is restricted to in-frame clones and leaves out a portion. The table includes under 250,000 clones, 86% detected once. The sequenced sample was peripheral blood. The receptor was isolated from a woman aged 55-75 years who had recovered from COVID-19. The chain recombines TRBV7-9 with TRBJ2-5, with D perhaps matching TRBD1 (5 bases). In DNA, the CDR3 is TGTGCCAGCAGCCCAATTAGGGGTGGTGGAGAGACCCAGTACTTC. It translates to CASSPIRGGGETQYF.